These T cell receptor beta chains were read from a single sample in a study of T cell responses to AZD1222 COVID-19 vaccine. The table came from immunoSEQ multiplex PCR; TCRdb's copy has only in-frame clones and leaves some out. The data hold about 120,000 clones, with about 90% observed a single time. Specimen: peripheral blood, collected on day 0 of AZD1222 vaccination. These receptors were obtained from an adult in good health. Both conserved end residues are trimmed from each CDR3.

V: TRBV7-2
J: TRBJ1-5
CDR3: ASSINTNQPQH

V: TRBV15
J: TRBJ1-5
CDR3: ATSRPGRASNQPQH

V: TRBV29-1
J: TRBJ1-3
CDR3: SVQQGSGNTIY

V: TRBV2
J: TRBJ1-6
CDR3: ASGFGSANSPLH

V: TRBV5-4
J: TRBJ2-2
CDR3: ASSLGTSNTGELF

V: TRBV20-1
J: TRBJ1-3
CDR3: SASNIEDTIY

V: TRBV28
J: TRBJ1-2
CDR3: ASSLAGQFSIYGYT

V: TRBV5-1
J: TRBJ2-3
CDR3: ASSLEREDTQY

V: TRBV12-3/TRBV12-4
J: TRBJ1-2
CDR3: ASSLSQAYGYT

V: TRBV2
J: TRBJ1-1
CDR3: ASSRDSEDTEAF

V: TRBV29-1
J: TRBJ1-1
CDR3: SVVRGTATSEAF

V: TRBV6-5
J: TRBJ1-5
CDR3: AGSYGRQVRPQH

V: TRBV6-5
J: TRBJ1-2
CDR3: AYLQGNSNYGYT

V: TRBV6-1
J: TRBJ1-2
CDR3: ASSERSYGYT

V: TRBV30
J: TRBJ1-6
CDR3: AWSRRGYNSPLH

V: TRBV3-1/TRBV3-2
J: TRBJ1-1
CDR3: ASSQGVTEAF

V: TRBV12-3/TRBV12-4
J: TRBJ2-5
CDR3: ASSWRGLETQY

V: TRBV6-5
J: TRBJ1-5
CDR3: ASHSGTLDQPQH

V: TRBV19
J: TRBJ1-4
CDR3: ASSLAGATNEKLF

V: TRBV24-1
J: TRBJ2-7
CDR3: ATGENDGESSYEQY

V: TRBV30
J: TRBJ2-7
CDR3: AFNRVTYEQY

V: TRBV5-1
J: TRBJ2-7
CDR3: ASSLYGTSISYEQY

V: TRBV5-4
J: TRBJ1-5
CDR3: ASSPSGNRVGNQPQH

V: TRBV28
J: TRBJ2-1
CDR3: ASRREPGQGYNEQF

V: TRBV13
J: TRBJ1-2
CDR3: ASSPRDSYGYT

V: TRBV7-2
J: TRBJ1-2
CDR3: ASSRMTGVGYGYT

V: TRBV19
J: TRBJ2-7
CDR3: ASSTAGQSYEQY

V: TRBV19
J: TRBJ2-7
CDR3: ASSINRVSYEQY

V: TRBV7-9
J: TRBJ2-3
CDR3: ASSSIETDTQY

V: TRBV18
J: TRBJ2-3
CDR3: ASSPTTPPDTQY

V: TRBV28
J: TRBJ1-5
CDR3: ASIGTLKAQPQH

V: TRBV6-5
J: TRBJ1-6
CDR3: ASRPGTGYNSPLH

V: TRBV7-9
J: TRBJ2-1
CDR3: ASSLRAFQSGLYNEQF

V: TRBV5-1
J: TRBJ2-1
CDR3: ASSLGQGGWHEQF

V: TRBV15
J: TRBJ2-5
CDR3: ATSRGLAGAPGGETQY

V: TRBV10-3
J: TRBJ1-1
CDR3: AIRGDLNTEAF

V: TRBV28
J: TRBJ2-3
CDR3: ASSPGTGSTDTQY

V: TRBV10-2
J: TRBJ1-4
CDR3: ASSGGGEEEKLF

V: TRBV7-2
J: TRBJ2-1
CDR3: ASSAQGAGYNEQF

V: TRBV20-1
J: TRBJ2-5
CDR3: SASPQGPETQY

V: TRBV4-1
J: TRBJ2-5
CDR3: ASSPPDETQY

V: TRBV5-4
J: TRBJ2-2
CDR3: ASSPGGTNTGELF

V: TRBV7-2
J: TRBJ1-6
CDR3: ASSSERSYNSPLH

V: TRBV27
J: TRBJ2-2
CDR3: ASSPSVYLNTGELF

V: TRBV18
J: TRBJ2-3
CDR3: ASSPRTSGSYTDTQY

V: TRBV4-3
J: TRBJ1-5
CDR3: ASSQGYISNQPQH

V: TRBV7-8
J: TRBJ1-6
CDR3: ASSFGQGRNPSYNSPLH

V: TRBV12-2
J: TRBJ1-2
CDR3: ASRFPDSPGNYGYT

V: TRBV7-9
J: TRBJ2-4
CDR3: ATGGTLAKNIQY

V: TRBV11-3
J: TRBJ1-6
CDR3: ASSLEVMSSYNSPLH